What follows describes a single T cell receptor (beta chain). This sample was included in a study of blood T cell repertoires in COVID-19. The wider study: From the United States, Italy and Spain came samples of acute and convalescent COVID-19. PBMCs, B-cell-depleted T cells, or T cells provided the cDNA or gDNA that made up the material.

Per the authors' pipeline: Amplified reference gene primers provided the basis for estimating nucleated cell counts. TCRdb's table, derived via immunoSEQ multiplex PCR, lists solely in-frame clones and lacks some. The V and J calls and the clone size are those of that table, but D and trimming were determined from the DNA. The table has just over 75,000 clones, around 80% seen once. In germline, CDR1 is SGHNT, CDR2 YYREEE (reference sequence). The V and J ends lost 4 bases and 5 bases respectively, with 14 bases between them. CDR3 length: 14 residues. The sample comprised peripheral blood. The receptor comes from a man aged 55 to 69 with active or convalescent COVID-19. The V call is TRBV5-4, the J call TRBJ2-3; possibly TRBD2 for D (6 bases). Here the CDR3 DNA reads TGTGCCAGCAGCCCCACGCTGGGGGGAGATACGCAGTATTTT. Its translation: CASSPTLGGDTQYF.